These 22 T cell receptor beta chains originate from one sample sequenced in a study of siplizumab effects on memory and regulatory T cells. Sequencing was performed with immunoSEQ multiplex PCR; in TCRdb, only in-frame clones are kept and a portion is missing. There are some 73,000 clones in the sample; 93% occur only once, and around 5% lies in the top ten. Sequenced sample: CD8+ T cells sorted from blood. Source of these receptors: a human donor in good health.

The chain has TRBV27 and TRBJ2-7; D is uncertain. The CDR3 covers 13 residues. CDR1 MNHEY and CDR2 SMNVEV come from the germline V gene (reference sequence). V was cut by 5 bases and J by 3 bases, with 11 bases left in between. In nucleotides, the CDR3 is TGTGCCAGCAGTCTTGGGCGCAACTACGAGCAGTACTTC. Residues: CASSLGRNYEQYF.

The J gene is TRBJ2-3, the V gene TRBV18; D remains unclear. Between the trimmed V and J ends, which lost 3 bases and 6 bases, there was a span of 10 bases. The germline V gene has CDR1 KGHSH and CDR2 LQKENI. CDR3 size: 13 residues. The DNA of the CDR3 is TGTGCCAGCTCACCGACTCGTTTTGATACGCAGTATTTT. Encoded protein: CASSPTRFDTQYF.

The genes are TRBV4-1 and TRBJ1-4; 9 bases fit TRBD1. V shed 3 bases and J 1 base; nucleotides not matched to a gene: 6. Germline CDR1 is MGHRA and CDR2 is YSYEKL. The CDR3 spans 17 residues. CDR3 coding DNA: TGCGCCAGCAGCCAGACTCCGGGACAGGGAACTAATGAAAAACTGTTTTTT. Protein: CASSQTPGQGTNEKLFF.

The sample holds one count of this clone. The V and J genes are TRBV6-5 and TRBJ1-1; perhaps TRBD1 as D (5 bases). The length of the CDR3 is 14 residues. Germline-derived CDR1 and CDR2 are MNHEY and SVGAGI. V shed 2 bases and J shed 1 base, with 8 bases lying between them. CDR3 residues: CASSYLGQNTEAFF. In DNA, the CDR3 is TGTGCCAGCAGTTACCTCGGACAGAACACTGAAGCTTTCTTT.

This clone was seen only once. This CDR3 reads CASSPPDTDTEAFF. The CDR3 bases are TGTGCCAGCAGCCCCCCGGACACAGACACTGAAGCTTTCTTT. The gene calls are TRBV7-9 and TRBJ1-1, with D perhaps matching TRBD1 (5 bases). V was trimmed by 5 bases and J by 3 bases, leaving 13 bases between them. This CDR3 is built from 14 residues. CDR1 and CDR2 (germline): SEHNR, FQNEAQ (reference sequence).

The chain has TRBV6-1 and TRBJ1-1, with D possibly TRBD1 on 6 matching bases. The V and J ends lost 4 bases and 2 bases respectively, with 14 bases between them. In germline, CDR1 is MNHNS, CDR2 SASEGT. The CDR3 loop spans 15 amino acids. The CDR3: CASSAQTGSNTEAFF. As DNA, the CDR3 is TGTGCCAGCAGTGCCCAGACAGGATCCAACACTGAAGCTTTCTTT.

This chain links TRBV7-9 with TRBJ1-5; D might be TRBD1 (5 bases). Germline V lookup: CDR1 SEHNR, CDR2 FQNEAQ (reference sequence). V lost 5 bases and J 7 bases, leaving 15 bases between the germline ends. CDR3 size: 14 residues. The CDR3 DNA reads TGTGCCAGCAGCCCGTCCGGGGGTGCCCAGCCCCAGCATTTT. Protein sequence: CASSPSGGAQPQHF.

V is TRBV7-9 and J is TRBJ2-5; D gene ambiguous. The DNA end lines up better with TRBJ2-7; the J call may be wrong. CDR3 length: 14 amino acids. Looked up from germline, CDR1 is SEHNR and CDR2 is FQNEAQ (reference sequence). CDR3 bases: TGTGCCAGCAGCTTAGTTGTCACTCACTACGAGCAGTACTTC. It specifies CASSLVVTHYEQYF.

J is TRBJ2-7 and V is TRBV13; possible D gene TRBD1, 5 bases. This CDR3 contains 14 residues. V was pared by 2 bases and J by 2 bases, with 10 bases between. Germline CDR1 reads PRHDT; CDR2 reads FYEKMQ (reference sequence). The CDR3 sequence: CASSLFRGAYEQYF. CDR3 nucleotide sequence: TGTGCCAGCAGCTTATTTAGGGGTGCCTACGAGCAGTACTTC.

CDR3 loop: CASRTDSNTEAFF. CDR3 DNA: TGTGCCAGCCGGACGGACAGCAACACTGAAGCTTTCTTT. The chain couples TRBV5-6 to TRBJ1-1; a possible D gene is TRBD1 (6 bases). Germline CDR1 and CDR2: SGHDT and YYEEEE. The CDR3 has 13 residues. The ends were cut back, 7 bases at V and 2 bases at J, with 12 bases in the middle.

J is TRBJ1-1 and V is TRBV9; TRBD1 aligns across 7 bases. Trimming removed 0 bases from V and 1 base from J; junction bases left unmatched: 0. Germline CDR1 SGDLS, CDR2 YYNGEE. This CDR3 spans 14 amino acids. The CDR3 reads CASSVGTGNTEAFF. The CDR3 nucleotides are TGTGCCAGCAGCGTAGGGACAGGGAACACTGAAGCTTTCTTT.

The chain combines TRBV5-4 with TRBJ1-2; 12 positions agree with TRBD1. Germline assignment: CDR1 SGHNT and CDR2 YYREEE (reference sequence). The CDR3 has 18 residues. Losses at the gene ends were 1 base for V and 3 bases for J; bases not matched to a gene: 10. CDR3 nucleotide sequence: TGTGCCAGCAGCTTGCCGGTGGGACAGGGGGCGATTTACTATGGCTACACCTTC. This encodes CASSLPVGQGAIYYGYTF.

The V and J genes are TRBV6-5 and TRBJ1-5; D gene unclear. Per germline, CDR1 MNHEY and CDR2 SVGAGI. V was cut by 0 bases and J by 4 bases, with 13 bases left in between. The CDR3 has 16 residues. The CDR3 region has the DNA TGTGCCAGCAGTTACTCGATGCCAGGAAATAATCAGCCCCAGCATTTT. It encodes CASSYSMPGNNQPQHF.

V is TRBV6-1 and J is TRBJ2-5; 10 bases are a match to TRBD1. CDR1 is MNHNS and CDR2 is SASEGT in the germline V gene. V lost 4 bases and J lost 2; bases outside the gene matches: 13. The CDR3 has 18 residues. CDR3 bases: TGTGCCAGCAGTGTCACTGCCGGGGGACAGGGGACACAAGAGACCCAGTACTTC. Amino acid sequence: CASSVTAGGQGTQETQYF.

The rearrangement joins TRBV28 to TRBJ2-7, with 9 bases matching TRBD1. The CDR3 loop spans 14 amino acids. V dropped 4 bases and J dropped 4; count of bases not matched to a gene: 5. Germline V lookup: CDR1 MDHEN, CDR2 SYDVKM. This CDR3 reads CASSSGTGQYEQYF. For the CDR3, the DNA is TGTGCCAGCAGTTCCGGGACAGGGCAATACGAGCAGTACTTC.

This chain links TRBV6-6 with TRBJ1-2, with 7 bases that match TRBD1. Germline CDR1 reads MNHNY; CDR2 reads SVGAGI (reference sequence). The V gene end was trimmed by 7 bases and the J gene end by 7 bases; junction bases not matched to a gene: 18. This CDR3 is 16 amino acids long. The CDR3 sequence: CASTRDSLGEVGGYTF. DNA of the CDR3: TGTGCCAGCACTCGGGACAGTTTGGGAGAAGTCGGTGGCTACACCTTC.

This clone has just one count. The rearrangement links TRBV27 to TRBJ2-7, with 7 bases matching TRBD1. The CDR3 covers 14 residues. From germline, CDR1 is MNHEY and CDR2 SMNVEV (reference sequence). V shed 5 bases and J 2 bases; nucleotides not matched to a gene: 6. CDR3 nucleotide sequence: TGTGCCAGCAGTCCAAGGACAGGAGCCTACGAGCAGTACTTC. The encoded protein is CASSPRTGAYEQYF.

This rearrangement joins TRBV27 to TRBJ2-5; a weak D match, TRBD2 (5 bases). Trimming removed 5 bases from V and 2 bases from J, with 21 bases in between. Germline CDR1 reads MNHEY; CDR2 reads SMNVEV (reference sequence). This CDR3 is built from 17 residues. CDR3 protein: CASSPYGLAVEQETQYF. CDR3 DNA sequence: TGTGCCAGCAGTCCCTATGGTCTAGCCGTGGAACAAGAGACCCAGTACTTC.

This chain connects TRBV7-9 to TRBJ2-1; D unresolved. CDR3 length equals 12 residues. Trimming stripped 4 bases from V and 9 bases from J, with 10 bases between. Germline V gives CDR1 SEHNR, CDR2 FQNEAQ (reference sequence). The CDR3, as DNA: TGTGCCAGCAGCTCGATAGCAACTGAGCAGTTCTTC. Translating it yields CASSSIATEQFF.

The CDR3 protein is CASSPQGAGNTEAFF. DNA for the CDR3: TGTGCCAGTAGTCCACAGGGGGCGGGGAACACTGAAGCTTTCTTT. This rearrangement joins TRBV19 to TRBJ1-1; 9 bases are a match to TRBD1. The CDR3 has 15 amino acids. Germline V CDR1 and CDR2: LNHDA, SQIVND (reference sequence). With 5 bases clipped from V and 1 base from J, the junction kept 5 bases outside the gene matches.

The chain uses TRBV9 and TRBJ1-2; D is unclear. The CDR3 is 14 amino acids. V was pared by 0 bases and J by 6 bases, with 12 bases between. Germline lookup yields CDR1 SGDLS and CDR2 YYNGEE. The DNA of the CDR3 is TGTGCCAGCAGCGTAGGTGAGGTCGAACATGGCTACACCTTC. Protein product: CASSVGEVEHGYTF.

V and J are TRBV29-1 and TRBJ1-5, with TRBD1 matching 10 bases. Germline assignment: CDR1 SQVTM and CDR2 ANQGSEA. Trimming at V came to 5 bases and at J to 2 bases, leaving 6 bases not matched to a gene. The CDR3 is 15 amino acids. Here the CDR3 DNA reads TGCAGCGTTAGGGACAGGGGTGGTGGCAATCAGCCCCAGCATTTT. Translation: CSVRDRGGGNQPQHF.